The 16 T cell receptor beta chains in this list originate from one sample, sequenced in a study of T cell responses to AZD1222 COVID-19 vaccine. Assay: immunoSEQ multiplex PCR; the TCRdb copy retains only in-frame clones and omits some. The sample carries approximately 96,000 clones, about nine tenths recorded once. The starting material was peripheral blood, obtained 28 days after the second AZD1222 dose. Receptor source: an adult who received the AZD1222 COVID-19 vaccine.

The CDR3 sequence: CASSQMGRGNTEAFF. The DNA for the CDR3 is TGTGCCAGCAGCCAAATGGGGCGGGGGAACACTGAAGCTTTCTTT. The chain couples TRBV3-1 (or the pseudogene TRBV3-2) to TRBJ1-1; tentative D call: TRBD1 (5 bases). Germline CDR1 is LGHDT and CDR2 is YNNKEL (reference sequence). Trimming stripped 2 bases from V and 1 base from J, with 11 bases between. There are 15 residues in the CDR3.

CDR3 bases: TGTGCCAGCAGCTTGAGGCCAGGGGTCGGCTATGGCTACACCTTC. As protein: CASSLRPGVGYGYTF. V is TRBV27 and J is TRBJ1-2, with D possibly matching TRBD1 (6 bases). Germline CDR1 MNHEY, CDR2 SMNVEV (reference sequence). Deletions cut 6 bases from V and 4 bases from J, with 18 bases between. The CDR3 is 15 residues long.

This clone was counted once. The chain recombines TRBV28 with TRBJ1-4; D is possibly TRBD1 (6 bases). The CDR3 is made up of 12 amino acids. CDR1 is MDHEN and CDR2 is SYDVKM in the germline V gene. Trimming removed 8 bases at V and 9 bases at J, with 13 bases between. The CDR3 DNA reads TGTGCCAGCGAGGGGGGCGAGAAAAAACTGTTTTTT. Amino acid sequence: CASEGGEKKLFF.

The count of this clone is one. The chain links TRBV5-1 to TRBJ1-1; no reliable D call. Germline values: CDR1 SGHRS, CDR2 YFSETQ. The CDR3 runs 13 residues. V lost 2 bases, J lost 6 bases, and 11 bases lay in between. The CDR3 DNA follows: TGCGCCAGCAGCTTACTGAATGGGGCTGAAGCTTTCTTT. Residues: CASSLLNGAEAFF.

This chain links TRBV7-9 with TRBJ1-4; 7 bases fit TRBD1. The CDR3 consists of 15 residues. CDR1 is SEHNR, CDR2 FQNEAQ, per germline (reference sequence). Losses at the gene ends were 7 bases for V and 0 bases for J; bases not matched to a gene: 5. CDR3 loop: CASTPGGATNEKLFF. As DNA, the CDR3 is TGTGCCAGCACCCCAGGGGGGGCAACTAATGAAAAACTGTTTTTT.

The rearrangement links TRBV19 to TRBJ1-5; D is perhaps TRBD1 (6 bases). CDR1 is LNHDA, CDR2 SQIVND, per germline (reference sequence). This CDR3 contains 16 residues. V was trimmed by 9 bases and J by 1 base, leaving 19 bases between them. CDR3 nucleotide sequence: TGTGCCAGCAACAGGCTGTCCAGGGGCAGCAATCAGCCCCAGCATTTT. Translated: CASNRLSRGSNQPQHF. Drawing the rest from reference TRBV19 and TRBJ1-5, the complete variable domain is DGGITQSPKYLFRKEGQNVTLSCEQNLNHDAMYWYRQDPGQGLRLIYYSQIVNDFQKGDIAEGYSVSREKKESFPLTVTSAQKNPTAFYLCASNRLSRGSNQPQHFGDGTRLSIL.

The gene calls are TRBV28 and TRBJ2-7; D perhaps matches TRBD1 (6 bases). The CDR3 consists of 18 residues. V lost 5 bases and J lost 1, with 24 bases in between. Germline V gives CDR1 MDHEN, CDR2 SYDVKM. This chain's CDR3 is CASSPPQGKIAKSYEQYF. The CDR3, as DNA: TGTGCCAGCAGTCCCCCTCAGGGGAAGATAGCTAAATCCTACGAGCAGTACTTC.

The V and J genes are TRBV28 and TRBJ1-3, with D perhaps TRBD1 (5 bases). This CDR3 is 16 amino acids long. The germline V gene encodes CDR1 MDHEN and CDR2 SYDVKM. Trimming shortened V by 1 base and J by 3 bases, and 13 bases separated the two germline ends. In DNA form, the CDR3 reads TGTGCCAGCAGTTTATCAGGCAGGGTAGTTGGAAACACCATATATTTT. It yields the protein CASSLSGRVVGNTIYF.

The chain combines TRBV4-1 with TRBJ2-1; 14 bases match TRBD2. CDR1 is MGHRA and CDR2 is YSYEKL in the germline V gene. The CDR3 runs 17 residues. Losses at the gene ends were 0 bases for V and 10 bases for J; bases not matched to a gene: 8. CDR3 bases: TGCGCCAGCAGCCAAGATTCGGGGACTAGCGGGGGCCGCGAGCAGTTCTTC. This translates into CASSQDSGTSGGREQFF.

The V gene is TRBV18, the J gene TRBJ1-1, with 8 nucleotides matching TRBD1. Unmatched junction bases numbered 9, after V lost 6 bases and J lost 0 bases. The CDR3 runs to 16 residues. Germline V gives CDR1 KGHSH, CDR2 LQKENI. This CDR3 is CASSPRGRGLNTEAFF. The CDR3 nucleotides are TGTGCCAGCTCTCCCAGGGGGCGAGGGTTGAACACTGAAGCTTTCTTT.

The V gene is TRBV15, the J gene TRBJ2-1, with D unresolved. V dropped 5 bases and J dropped 1 base, with 3 bases sitting between them. The germline gives CDR1 LNHNV, CDR2 YYDKDF (reference sequence). The CDR3 contains 12 residues. The CDR3 nucleotides read TGTGCCACCAGCGAGTCCTACAATGAGCAGTTCTTC. Protein sequence: CATSESYNEQFF.

The chain has TRBV7-9 and TRBJ1-2, with a tentative D call TRBD1 (6 bases). Trimming cost V 8 bases and J 4 bases, with 17 bases left between them. Per germline, CDR1 SEHNR and CDR2 FQNEAQ (reference sequence). The CDR3 is 14 amino acids. As DNA, the CDR3 is TGTGCCAGCTCTAATCGAGGGGGATCCTATGGCTACACCTTC. It is translated as CASSNRGGSYGYTF.

The rearrangement links TRBV28 to TRBJ1-2; D gene ambiguous. Germline loops: CDR1 MDHEN, CDR2 SYDVKM. The CDR3 is 12 amino acids. V lost 6 bases and J lost 0, with 5 bases in between. The CDR3 region has the DNA TGTGCCAGCAGCGCCACTAACTATGGCTACACCTTC. It specifies CASSATNYGYTF.

This clone was seen at least ten times. The rearrangement joins TRBV28 to TRBJ1-1; D not resolved. CDR3 length: 11 residues. Per germline, CDR1 MDHEN and CDR2 SYDVKM. The CDR3 loop reads CVTVMNTEAFF. CDR3 DNA sequence: TGTGTAACTGTTATGAACACTGAAGCTTTCTTT.

This rearrangement joins TRBV6-5 to TRBJ2-5; D is uncertain. V was cut by 5 bases and J by 5 bases, with 6 bases left in between. Germline loops: CDR1 MNHEY, CDR2 SVGAGI. This CDR3 is built from 11 residues. For the CDR3, the DNA is TGTGCCAGCAGTCGCCAGGAGACCCAGTACTTC. It is translated as CASSRQETQYF.

The chain uses TRBV27 and TRBJ1-5, with D unclear. V lost 2 bases and J 3 bases, leaving 2 bases between the germline ends. Germline CDR1 reads MNHEY; CDR2 reads SMNVEV (reference sequence). CDR3 length: 12 amino acids. In nucleotides, the CDR3 is TGTGCCAGCAGTTTAATCAATCAGCCCCAGCATTTT. It specifies CASSLINQPQHF.